The subject of this entry is one T cell receptor beta chain. As yet, its antigen is unknown. Sequencing targeted expressed TCRB transcripts, as all isolated RNA had been reverse transcribed. TCRdb's copy holds only in-frame clones and misses some; the assay was immunoSEQ multiplex PCR. The table has 360,000 or so clones, about 19% seen once; the top ten hold about 0.045%. The data originate from a study of beta chain features in type 1 diabetes. Study-wide points: Researchers reported that naive, central memory and Treg TCRB repertoires appeared more similar in patients than in healthy donors. cDNA sequencing could over-represent cells with high TCR expression.

The germline gives CDR1 MGHRA, CDR2 YSYEKL. V was pared by 2 bases and J by 4 bases, with 9 bases of the junction left unmatched. The CDR3 contains 17 residues. Material for sequencing was naive CD4+ T cells from blood. This TCR was sampled from a woman between 18 and 30 years old in good health. The chain couples TRBV4-1 to TRBJ1-4, with 8 bases lining up with TRBD1. The CDR3 loop is CASSQLKGTGFNEKLFF. CDR3 coding DNA: TGCGCCAGCAGCCAACTCAAGGGGACAGGCTTTAATGAAAAACTGTTTTTT.